These T cell receptor beta chains were read from a single sample in a study of T cell responses to AZD1222 COVID-19 vaccine. Generated by immunoSEQ multiplex PCR, the TCRdb table keeps only in-frame clones and is missing some. The sample consists of about 110,000 clones, 90% of them appearing once. Here the sequenced sample was peripheral blood, taken on day 0 of AZD1222 vaccination. These receptors were collected from an adult in good health. CDR3s include the opening cysteine and the closing phenylalanine or tryptophan. A D gene is named only where the DNA matches it firmly. A row's size may be missing; if present it is once, few, many or a size class.

>TRBJ2-7|TRBD1|TRBV4-2|-
CASRPTGVYEQYF
TGTGCCAGCAGGCCGACAGGGGTCTACGAGCAGTACTTC
>TRBJ2-1|-|TRBV9|-
CASSVAKGPGAGEQFF
TGTGCCAGCAGCGTAGCTAAAGGCCCCGGGGCGGGCGAGCAGTTCTTC
>TRBJ1-4|-|TRBV25-1|once
CASSRNEKLFF
TGTGCCAGCAGTCGAAATGAAAAACTGTTTTTT
>TRBJ2-5|TRBD1|TRBV4-2|-
CASSPQARTGGQETQYF
TGTGCCAGCAGCCCCCAGGCCAGGACAGGGGGGCAGGAGACCCAGTACTTC
>TRBJ1-1|-|TRBV7-2|-
CASSQRANGAEAFF
TGTGCCAGCAGCCAGAGGGCTAATGGCGCTGAAGCTTTCTTT
>TRBJ1-6|-|TRBV30|-
CASTGRDSPLHF
TGTGCCTCAACTGGACGGGATTCACCCCTCCACTTT
>TRBJ1-2|-|TRBV6-1|-
CASSEVAGTYGYTF
TGTGCCAGCAGTGAAGTGGCGGGTACATATGGCTACACCTTC
>TRBJ2-2|-|TRBV24-1|-
CATSDNQRNTGELFF
TGTGCCACCAGTGATAACCAGAGGAACACCGGGGAGCTGTTTTTT
>TRBJ2-3|TRBD1|TRBV5-1|-
CASSLWDRPRHADTQYF
TGCGCCAGCAGCTTATGGGACAGGCCTAGGCATGCAGATACGCAGTATTTT
>TRBJ2-7|-|TRBV6-5|-
CASTDSASSRYEQYF
TGTGCCAGCACCGACTCAGCCAGTTCCCGCTACGAGCAGTACTTC
>TRBJ1-3|-|TRBV5-4|-
CASSLGTYSGNTIYF
TGTGCCAGCAGCTTGGGGACTTACTCTGGAAACACCATATATTTT
>TRBJ2-1|TRBD1|TRBV19|-
CASSMFGTGQGEQFF
TGTGCCAGTAGTATGTTTGGGACAGGGCAGGGTGAGCAGTTCTTC
>TRBJ1-1|-|TRBV10-2|-
CASSLNRVEAFF
TGCGCCAGCAGCCTCAACAGGGTTGAAGCTTTCTTT
>TRBJ1-1|-|TRBV4-3|-
CASSQSPKGYTEAFF
TGCGCCAGCAGCCAATCCCCCAAGGGGTACACTGAAGCTTTCTTT
>TRBJ1-6|-|TRBV18|-
CASSPGQGRSPLHF
TGTGCCAGCTCACCCGGACAAGGTCGATCACCCCTCCACTTT
>TRBJ2-6|-|TRBV28|-
CASSKKTGQAVLTF
TGTGCCAGCAGTAAGAAGACAGGTCAAGCCGTCCTGACTTTC
>TRBJ1-1|-|TRBV5-4|-
CASSLEGGNTEAFF
TGTGCCAGCAGCTTGGAAGGGGGGAACACTGAAGCTTTCTTT
>TRBJ2-1|TRBD2|TRBV4-1|-
CASSQEMSGSVNEQFF
TGCGCCAGCAGCCAAGAGATGAGCGGGAGCGTTAATGAGCAGTTCTTC
>TRBJ2-7|TRBD1|TRBV3-1/TRBV3-2|once
CASSQAPGQGDYEQYF
TGTGCCAGCAGCCAAGCCCCGGGACAGGGGGACTACGAGCAGTACTTC
>TRBJ2-1|-|TRBV2|-
CASSASKGSSYNEQFF
TGTGCCAGCAGTGCTTCCAAGGGTAGCTCCTACAATGAGCAGTTCTTC
>TRBJ1-1|-|TRBV5-4|-
CASSLSEMNTEAFF
TGTGCCAGCAGCTTAAGTGAGATGAACACTGAAGCTTTCTTT
>TRBJ1-1|-|TRBV9|-
CASSVAPENTEAFF
TGTGCCAGCAGCGTAGCTCCTGAGAACACTGAAGCTTTCTTT
>TRBJ2-7|TRBD2|TRBV4-2|-
CASSQSGTSGGYEQYF
TGTGCCAGCAGCCAATCCGGGACTAGCGGGGGCTACGAGCAGTACTTC
>TRBJ2-7|-|TRBV28|-
CASSVGTAYEQYF
TGTGCCAGCAGTGTTGGGACTGCCTACGAGCAGTACTTC
>TRBJ1-1|-|TRBV16|-
CASSQSRSGMNTEAFF
TGTGCCAGCAGCCAATCAAGGTCTGGTATGAACACTGAAGCTTTCTTT
>TRBJ1-1|-|TRBV9|-
CASSVGGRRTDTEAFF
TGTGCCAGCAGCGTAGGGGGACGCCGGACGGACACTGAAGCTTTCTTT
>TRBJ2-4|TRBD2|TRBV6-5|-
CASTAGGLAKNIQYF
TGTGCCAGCACCGCGGGGGGGCTAGCCAAAAACATTCAGTACTTC
>TRBJ1-3|-|TRBV5-8|once
CASSPTVSGNTIYF
TGTGCCAGCAGCCCGACGGTATCTGGAAACACCATATATTTT
>TRBJ1-6|-|TRBV10-3|few
CATAWDLESPLHF
TGTGCCACCGCCTGGGACCTAGAATCACCCCTCCACTTT
>TRBJ1-4|-|TRBV2|once
CASSDVTATNEKLFF
TGTGCCAGCAGTGATGTGACAGCAACTAATGAAAAACTGTTTTTT
>TRBJ2-3|-|TRBV28|-
CASTSGTSSTDTQYF
TGTGCCAGCACCTCGGGTACTTCCAGCACAGATACGCAGTATTTT
>TRBJ1-1|-|TRBV25-1|-
CASKVGLNTEAFF
TGTGCCAGCAAAGTAGGGCTGAACACTGAAGCTTTCTTT
>TRBJ1-1|TRBD1|TRBV5-1|-
CASSFQGANTEAFF
TGCGCCAGCAGCTTCCAGGGGGCAAACACTGAAGCTTTCTTT
>TRBJ1-5|-|TRBV6-1|-
CASSEAPLNQPQHF
TGTGCCAGCAGTGAAGCGCCCCTCAATCAGCCCCAGCATTTT
>TRBJ2-1|-|TRBV5-1|-
CASSPRQGRIIDEQFF
TGCGCCAGCAGCCCCCGGCAGGGCCGGATCATCGATGAGCAGTTCTTC
>TRBJ2-5|-|TRBV5-4|-
CASSTEVGYQETQYF
TGTGCCAGCAGCACCGAGGTTGGGTACCAAGAGACCCAGTACTTC
>TRBJ2-7|-|TRBV4-3|-
CASSQDPAGKIYEQYF
TGCGCCAGCAGCCAAGATCCGGCGGGAAAGATCTACGAGCAGTACTTC
>TRBJ2-1|TRBD2|TRBV19|-
CASSIGTSGRVGEQFF
TGTGCCAGTAGTATTGGGACTAGCGGGAGGGTCGGTGAGCAGTTCTTC
>TRBJ1-2|-|TRBV18|few
CASSPDFIGYGYTF
TGTGCCAGCTCACCAGATTTCATAGGTTATGGCTACACCTTC
>TRBJ2-1|-|TRBV23-1|-
CASSQSGRQVISYNEQFF
TGCGCCAGCAGTCAATCGGGGAGACAGGTGATCTCCTACAATGAGCAGTTCTTC
>TRBJ1-1|-|TRBV9|once
CASSVHGENTEAFF
TGTGCCAGCAGCGTACATGGGGAAAACACTGAAGCTTTCTTT
>TRBJ2-1|-|TRBV11-1|-
CASSLRPSSYNEQFF
TGTGCCAGCAGTCTAAGACCTAGCTCCTACAATGAGCAGTTCTTC
>TRBJ1-5|TRBD1|TRBV28|once
CASSLHRGRGNQPQHF
TGTGCCAGCAGTTTACACAGGGGCCGGGGCAATCAGCCCCAGCATTTT